The source of this T cell receptor (beta chain) is a study of cytomegalovirus exposure and HLA in healthy donors. Primers: 60 Vbeta forward and 13 Jbeta reverse. Produced via immunoSEQ multiplex PCR; TCRdb's table is partial and in-frame only. The table lists about 140,000 clones, roughly 80% of them singletons. Germline V gene lookup returns CDR1 MNHNS and CDR2 SASEGT. The length of the CDR3 is 16 residues. V shed 0 bases and J 4 bases; nucleotides not matched to a gene: 5. The chain uses TRBV6-1 and TRBJ2-1, with 8 nucleotides matching TRBD2. What was sequenced was PBMCs. The receptor's source is a man aged 35-49 years in good health and CMV-seropositive. CDR3 amino acids: CASSEAGGAYYNEQFF. CDR3 sequence (DNA): TGTGCCAGCAGTGAAGCCGGGGGGGCATATTACAATGAGCAGTTCTTC.